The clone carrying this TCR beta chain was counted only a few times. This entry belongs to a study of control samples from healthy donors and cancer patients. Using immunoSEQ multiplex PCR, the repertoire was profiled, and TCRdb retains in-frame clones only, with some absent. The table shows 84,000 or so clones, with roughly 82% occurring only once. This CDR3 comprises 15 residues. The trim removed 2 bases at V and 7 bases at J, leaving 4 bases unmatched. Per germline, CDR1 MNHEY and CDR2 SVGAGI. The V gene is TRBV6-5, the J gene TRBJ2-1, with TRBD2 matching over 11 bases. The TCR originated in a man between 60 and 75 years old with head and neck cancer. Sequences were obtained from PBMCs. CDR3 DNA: TGTGCCAGCAGTTACGTAGCGGGAGGGAGGAATGAGCAGTTCTTC. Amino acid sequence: CASSYVAGGRNEQFF.